This T cell receptor (beta chain) was captured in a study of shared clonotypes between healthy human individuals. About the research overall: Per donor, CD8 memory used one plate, CD8 naive used two, CD4 memory used three and CD4 naive used three.

The CDR3 loop spans 15 amino acids. V lost 2 bases and J lost 1, with 10 bases in between. The germline V gene encodes CDR1 SGHTA and CDR2 FQGNSA. It was across several immunoSEQ plates that each subset's genomic DNA was evenly split. Clones were read by immunoSEQ multiplex PCR, and TCRdb kept only the in-frame ones, dropping some. The sample lists 2.3 million or so clones, approximately 95% occurring once. The J gene is TRBJ2-3, the V gene TRBV7-2, with D maybe TRBD1 (6 bases). The TCR sequence derives from a man aged 18 to 35 in good health. Some clones in this sample may be carry-over from other donors' samples. Sample: naive CD4+ T cells from PBMCs. The subset here: CD45RA+ positively selected. DNA of the CDR3: TGTGCCAGCAGCTTATTTGCAGGGGGCACAGATACGCAGTATTTT. As protein: CASSLFAGGTDTQYF.